Below, 4 T cell receptor beta chains from the same sample are listed, as sequenced in a study of T cell responses to AZD1222 COVID-19 vaccine. Clones were read by immunoSEQ multiplex PCR, and TCRdb kept only the in-frame ones, dropping some. The sample has over 150,000 clones, roughly 90% seen once. The specimen was peripheral blood, collected 28 days after the second AZD1222 dose. The source of these receptors is an adult who received the AZD1222 COVID-19 vaccine.

The gene calls are TRBV11-2 and TRBJ1-2, with D unresolved. V dropped 3 bases and J dropped 4 bases, with 12 bases sitting between them. The CDR3 totals 14 residues. Germline assignment: CDR1 SGHAT and CDR2 FQNNGV. DNA of the CDR3: TGTGCCAGCAGCTTTCGACAACCCAGCTATGGCTACACCTTC. It encodes CASSFRQPSYGYTF.

The rearrangement uses TRBV6-1 and TRBJ1-1; D gene uncertain. Trimming took off 0 bases at V and 5 bases at J, with 10 bases between the two ends. Germline V CDR1 and CDR2: MNHNS, SASEGT. The CDR3 extends over 14 amino acids. CDR3 sequence reads: CASSEARTGTEAFF. The CDR3, as DNA: TGTGCCAGCAGTGAAGCGCGAACGGGGACTGAAGCTTTCTTT.

This chain connects TRBV13 to TRBJ2-5; 12 bases are shared with TRBD2. This CDR3 region has 15 residues. The germline CDR1 and CDR2 sequences are PRHDT and FYEKMQ (reference sequence). Trimming cost V 0 bases and J 8 bases; bases outside gene matches: 4. The CDR3 DNA follows: TGTGCCAGCAGCTTAGGTACTAGCGGGGGGAGAACCCAGTACTTC. Residues: CASSLGTSGGRTQYF.

This clone is labeled as medium-sized. The chain combines TRBV5-4 with TRBJ2-1, with 10 bases matching TRBD1. With 4 bases clipped from V and 3 bases from J, the junction kept 4 bases outside the gene matches. The germline V gene has CDR1 SGHNT and CDR2 YYREEE (reference sequence). The CDR3 is 15 amino acids. The CDR3 spells CASSPTGGIYNEQFF. The CDR3 bases are TGTGCCAGCAGCCCGACAGGGGGCATCTACAATGAGCAGTTCTTC.